This T cell receptor (beta chain) was sequenced in a study of blood T cell repertoires in COVID-19. Only in-frame clones appear in the TCRdb table, and some are missing; sequencing was by immunoSEQ multiplex PCR. The repertoire consists of some 62,000 clones, with roughly 80% occurring once and the leading ten covering about 3.8%. Individuals aged about 18 to 89 years were recruited from fewer than 30 US areas. The TCR comes from a woman aged 40 to 50 with acute COVID-19. The sample was PBMCs or T cells enriched from blood (not recorded which).

CDR3 loop: CASSTDGNYGYTF. DNA for the CDR3: TGTGCCAGCAGTACTGACGGGAACTATGGCTACACCTTC. The chain uses TRBV12-3 or TRBV12-4 and TRBJ1-2; unclear D gene. The CDR3 has 13 residues. V was pared by 5 bases and J by 2 bases, with 9 bases between.